Following are 17 T cell receptor beta chains from one sample sequenced in a study of CD8 T cells in Susac syndrome. It was with random hexamers that about 0.45 to 1 ug RNA was reverse transcribed. TCRdb passed the immunoSEQ multiplex PCR reads through MiXCR, listing each CDR3 protein once. The sample holds 330,000 or so distinct CDR3 sequences; roughly 85% are singletons and the top ten take 0.21%. The sequenced sample consisted of CD8+ T cells from PBMCs. The receptors here all came from a human donor with multiple sclerosis.

The chain is built from TRBV30 and TRBJ1-6; 9 nucleotides align to TRBD1. Trimming cost V 5 bases and J 8 bases; bases outside gene matches: 4. CDR1 is GTSNPN, CDR2 SVGIG, per germline (reference sequence). The CDR3 spans 13 residues. This CDR3 is CAWRQGEYSPLHF. The CDR3 DNA follows: TGTGCCTGGCGACAGGGGGAATATTCACCCCTCCACTTT.

V usage is TRBV27 and J usage is TRBJ2-1; 10 bases align to TRBD2. The CDR3 runs to 15 residues. Germline V lookup: CDR1 MNHEY, CDR2 SMNVEV (reference sequence). V shed 3 bases and J 7 bases; nucleotides not matched to a gene: 6. CDR3 protein: CASSLVLAGTNEQFF. CDR3 DNA: TGTGCCAGCAGTTTGGTACTAGCGGGAACGAATGAGCAGTTCTTC.

The V call is TRBV5-6, the J call TRBJ2-7; the match to TRBD1 covers 8 bases. The junction had 4 bases not matched to a gene; V was cut back by 2 bases and J by 6 bases. The CDR3 totals 13 residues. Looked up from germline, CDR1 is SGHDT and CDR2 is YYEEEE. Here the CDR3 reads CASSFGQGPEQYF. In DNA form, the CDR3 reads TGTGCCAGCAGCTTCGGACAGGGTCCCGAGCAGTACTTC.

This chain uses TRBV13 with TRBJ1-5; 7 bases fit TRBD1. The CDR3 contains 15 residues. Germline CDR1 PRHDT, CDR2 FYEKMQ (reference sequence). The junction had 5 bases not matched to a gene; V was cut back by 0 bases and J by 6 bases. In nucleotides, the CDR3 is TGTGCCAGCAGCTTAGGTAGGGGGCGTACTCAGCCCCAGCATTTT. Translation gives CASSLGRGRTQPQHF.

CDR3 bases: TGTGCCAGCAGCAACACCGACAGAATTGGAGCTTTCTTT. Amino acids: CASSNTDRIGAFF. This sequence joins TRBV7-6 and TRBJ1-1, with D tentatively TRBD1 (5 bases). The CDR3 covers 13 residues. Per the germline V gene, CDR1 is SGHVS and CDR2 is FNYEAQ. The V end lost 5 bases, the J end lost 10 bases, and 17 bases lay between the germline ends.

The rearrangement uses TRBV2 and TRBJ2-4; no firm D call. V was pared by 7 bases and J by 0 bases, with 16 bases between. This CDR3 region has 16 residues. From germline, CDR1 is SNHLY and CDR2 FYNNEI. For the CDR3, the DNA is TGTGCCAGCACTCTGTTGCAGGCTGTAGCCAAAAACATTCAGTACTTC. Translation: CASTLLQAVAKNIQYF.

This clonotype was counted once. This chain uses TRBV7-9 with TRBJ2-2, with TRBD2 matching over 10 bases. The germline CDR1 and CDR2 sequences are SEHNR and FQNEAQ (reference sequence). The length of the CDR3 is 16 residues. J was trimmed by 3 bases and V by 4 bases; bases with no gene match: 5. DNA for the CDR3: TGTGCCAGCAGCTCTGGACTAGCGGAAGACACCGGGGAGCTGTTTTTT. This encodes CASSSGLAEDTGELFF.

V usage is TRBV12-3 or TRBV12-4 and J usage is TRBJ2-1; tentatively, D is TRBD1 (6 bases). V lost 6 bases and J 1 base, leaving 10 bases between the germline ends. The length of the CDR3 is 14 residues. This CDR3 is CASRFRGSYNEQFF. CDR3 coding DNA: TGTGCCAGCAGATTCAGGGGTTCCTACAATGAGCAGTTCTTC.

This clonotype was observed a handful of times. V gene TRBV6-2 or TRBV6-3 combines with J gene TRBJ2-7; a weak D match, TRBD2 (5 bases). Germline V lookup: CDR1 MNHEY, CDR2 SVGEGT. V lost 3 bases to trimming and J lost 7 bases, with 7 bases between them. CDR3 length: 11 amino acids. The CDR3 reads CASSYRGEQYF. In nucleotides, the CDR3 is TGTGCCAGCAGTTATCGCGGGGAGCAGTACTTC.

This clonotype was recorded once. Here the CDR3 DNA reads TGTGCCAGCAGCACATCCCGGGACTACGAGCAGTACTTC. It specifies CASSTSRDYEQYF. The chain uses TRBV7-9 and TRBJ2-7; the D gene is possibly TRBD2 (5 bases). Germline lookup yields CDR1 SEHNR and CDR2 FQNEAQ (reference sequence). The CDR3 is 13 amino acids. V gave up 5 bases and J gave up 3 bases, with 11 bases separating them.

This clonotype was counted only a few times. This sequence joins TRBV27 and TRBJ2-1; 10 bases fit TRBD2. V lost 5 bases and J lost 11; bases outside the gene matches: 18. The CDR3 runs to 17 residues. Germline CDR1 and CDR2: MNHEY and SMNVEV (reference sequence). CDR3 in amino acids: CASSPLAPSGSTMKQFF. CDR3 in DNA: TGTGCCAGCAGTCCTCTAGCCCCTAGCGGGAGTACAATGAAGCAGTTCTTC.

The J gene is TRBJ2-5, the V gene TRBV7-9; D ambiguous. The germline V and J ends were trimmed by 5 bases and 1 base, with 17 bases remaining between them. Per germline, CDR1 SEHNR and CDR2 FQNEAQ (reference sequence). The CDR3 loop spans 16 amino acids. The CDR3 region is CASSPLSALFQETQYF. The CDR3 DNA reads TGTGCCAGCAGCCCTTTAAGTGCCCTCTTCCAAGAGACCCAGTACTTC. Full variable domain (outside the CDR3, taken from reference TRBV7-9 and TRBJ2-5): DTGVSQNPRHKITKRGQNVTFRCDPISEHNRLYWYRQTLGQGPEFLTYFQNEAQLEKSRLLSDRFSAERPKGSFSTLEIQRTEQGDSAMYLCASSPLSALFQETQYFGPGTRLLVL.

A few counts support this clonotype. In DNA form, the CDR3 reads TGTGCCAGCACCGGACAGCCGGGGACTTCGTACGAGCAGTACTTC. This gives the protein CASTGQPGTSYEQYF. This sequence joins TRBV6-1 and TRBJ2-7; D could derive from TRBD1 or TRBD2 (6 bases each). Trimming left V 7 bases short and J 4 bases short, with 20 bases between. The CDR3 contains 15 residues. Germline loops: CDR1 MNHNS, CDR2 SASEGT.

The chain has TRBV4-1 and TRBJ2-1, with D perhaps matching TRBD2 (5 bases). CDR1 MGHRA and CDR2 YSYEKL come from the germline V gene. The ends were cut back, 0 bases at V and 2 bases at J, with 14 bases in the middle. This CDR3 comprises 17 residues. The CDR3 nucleotides read TGCGCCAGCAGCCAAGATCCTCTCGGACTTACCTACAATGAGCAGTTCTTC. It yields the protein CASSQDPLGLTYNEQFF.

The rearrangement joins TRBV21-1 to TRBJ2-2; TRBD2 is the table's D call and was not checked against the DNA. TRBV21-1 is described as a pseudogene. CDR3 length: 15 amino acids. The CDR3 loop reads CASSKAGQNTGELFF. CDR3 DNA: TGTGCCAGCAGCAAAGCAGGGCAGAACACCGGGGAGCTGTTTTTT.

The V gene is TRBV5-5, the J gene TRBJ1-1; D not certain. The ends were cut back, 4 bases at V and 2 bases at J, with 12 bases in the middle. This CDR3 spans 14 amino acids. CDR1 and CDR2 (germline): SGHKS, YYEKEE (reference sequence). Written as DNA, the CDR3 is TGTGCCAGCAGCCCTTCGGACGGCAACACTGAAGCTTTCTTT. This codes for CASSPSDGNTEAFF.

The chain has TRBV28 and TRBJ2-1; tentative D call: TRBD2 (5 bases). With 6 bases removed from V and 3 bases from J, the gap between germline ends came to 12 bases. This CDR3 is 14 amino acids long. In germline, CDR1 is MDHEN, CDR2 SYDVKM. This CDR3 is CASRVAFRYNEQFF. The CDR3 bases are TGTGCCAGCAGAGTAGCGTTCCGCTACAATGAGCAGTTCTTC.